The subject of this entry is one TCR beta chain. This clonotype was observed a few times. Its binding antigen is unknown. The sample holds no much larger clone one base away, and base qualities are not on file. These data originate in a study of CD8 T cells in ankylosing spondylitis (dated by TCRdb to the late 2010s). Regarding the complete study: To find TCR variants linked to disease, the study profiled T cell receptor beta repertoires in ankylosing spondylitis patients and healthy donors. The full study cohort comprised roughly 24 ankylosing spondylitis patients and around 100 healthy donors. Peripheral blood was sampled, and synovial fluid was additionally collected from ankylosing spondylitis patients.

Summary of the overall study and its limitations: In peripheral blood, the disease-linked clones were found at relatively low frequencies and had a CD8+ phenotype. Some of the motif variants had been reported before in the synovial fluid and blood of reactive arthritis patients, a finding that suggests common disease-initiation mechanisms. Blood from ankylosing spondylitis patients appeared to be characterized by a TCR beta motif composed of 7 to 9 highly homologous amino acid variants. The disease-linked clones were reported to be significantly enriched in matched synovial fluid samples from ankylosing spondylitis patients.

Trimming takes 5 bases off V and 3 bases off J; junction bases not matched to a gene: 6. The CDR3 runs 14 amino acids, cysteine and phenylalanine included. The entry retains the CDR3 DNA only, 42 bases that are in frame from base 1. Instrument on record: Illumina HiSeq 2500. Quantitative 5'-RACE with molecular barcodes was the method used to prepare the TCR beta libraries. In the authors' own workflow: To identify disease-linked TCR variants, a new computational method was used, one built on a probabilistic model of VDJ rearrangement. TCRdb reprocessing: public reads trimmed at Q25 with fastp, clones called with MiXCR, in-frame beta chains kept. Rows matching on CDR3 protein sequence are summarized as one entry with the most common DNA and genes. The V and J calls shown here were made by TCRdb, not taken from the authors' results. This sample has roughly 190,000 distinct CDR3 sequences in its table, and 13% of those were observed once. 15% to 20% of the sample is in the top ten clones.

The TCR comes from a male donor with ankylosing spondylitis or in good health (not recorded which). Sequences were obtained from blood, either unsorted or a sorted T cell fraction (not recorded which). This chain joins TRBV12-3 or TRBV12-4 to TRBJ1-2; the junction holds 7 bases that match TRBD1. The nucleotide sequence is TGTGCCAGCAGTCCTGGACAGGCACACTATGGCTACACCTTC. It specifies CASSPGQAHYGYTF.